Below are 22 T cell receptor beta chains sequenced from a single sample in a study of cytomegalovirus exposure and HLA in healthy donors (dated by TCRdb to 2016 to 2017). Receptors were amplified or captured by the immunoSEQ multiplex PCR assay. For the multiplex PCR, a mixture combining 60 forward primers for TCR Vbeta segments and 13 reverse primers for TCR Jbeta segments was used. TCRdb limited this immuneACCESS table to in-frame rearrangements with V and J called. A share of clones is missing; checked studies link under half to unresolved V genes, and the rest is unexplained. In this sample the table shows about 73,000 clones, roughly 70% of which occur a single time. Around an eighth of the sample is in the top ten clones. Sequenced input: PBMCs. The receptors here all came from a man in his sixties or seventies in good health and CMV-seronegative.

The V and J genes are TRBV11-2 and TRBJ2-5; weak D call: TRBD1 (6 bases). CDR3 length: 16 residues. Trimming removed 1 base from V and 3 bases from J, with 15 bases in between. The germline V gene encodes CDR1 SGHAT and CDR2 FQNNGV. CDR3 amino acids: CASSLVPPGTKETQYF. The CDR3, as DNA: TGTGCCAGCAGCTTAGTGCCGCCTGGGACAAAAGAGACCCAGTACTTC.

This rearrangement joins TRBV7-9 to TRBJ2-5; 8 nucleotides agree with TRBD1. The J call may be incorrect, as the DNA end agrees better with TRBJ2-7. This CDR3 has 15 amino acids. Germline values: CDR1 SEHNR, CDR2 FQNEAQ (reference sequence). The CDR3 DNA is TGTGCCAGCAGCTCATCAGGGGGCGCACCCTACGAGCAGTACTTC. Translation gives CASSSSGGAPYEQYF.

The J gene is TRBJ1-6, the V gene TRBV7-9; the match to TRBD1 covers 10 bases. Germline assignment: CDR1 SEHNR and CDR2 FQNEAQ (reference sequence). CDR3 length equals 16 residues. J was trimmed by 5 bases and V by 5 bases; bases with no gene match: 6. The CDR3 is CASSQDGTGDNSPLHF. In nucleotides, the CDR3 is TGTGCCAGCAGCCAAGACGGGACAGGGGATAATTCACCCCTCCACTTT.

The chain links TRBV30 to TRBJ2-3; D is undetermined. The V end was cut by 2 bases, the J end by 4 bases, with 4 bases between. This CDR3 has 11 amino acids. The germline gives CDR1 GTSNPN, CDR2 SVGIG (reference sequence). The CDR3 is CAWSLADTQYF. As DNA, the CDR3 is TGTGCCTGGAGTTTAGCAGATACGCAGTATTTT.

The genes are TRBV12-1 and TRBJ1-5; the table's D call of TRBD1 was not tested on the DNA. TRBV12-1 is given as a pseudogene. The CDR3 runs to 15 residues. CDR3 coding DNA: TGTGCCAGCAGCACGCAAGGGACAGGGAAGCAGCCCCAGCATTTT. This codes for CASSTQGTGKQPQHF.

The CDR3 DNA follows: TGCGCCAGCATGTCTAGCGGGAATTCCTACAATGAGCAGTTCTTC. Amino acid sequence: CASMSSGNSYNEQFF. The chain combines TRBV5-1 with TRBJ2-1; 9 bases fit TRBD2. This CDR3 contains 15 residues. CDR1 and CDR2 (germline): SGHRS, YFSETQ. V lost 6 bases to trimming and J lost 1 base; unmatched junction nucleotides: 5.

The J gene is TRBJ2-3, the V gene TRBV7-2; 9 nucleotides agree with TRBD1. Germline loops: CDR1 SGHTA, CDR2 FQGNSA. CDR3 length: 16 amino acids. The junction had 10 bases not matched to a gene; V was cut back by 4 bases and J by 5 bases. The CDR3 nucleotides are TGTGCCAGCAGCTCCGCCCCGACAGGGGGGGAAGATACGCAGTATTTT. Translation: CASSSAPTGGEDTQYF.

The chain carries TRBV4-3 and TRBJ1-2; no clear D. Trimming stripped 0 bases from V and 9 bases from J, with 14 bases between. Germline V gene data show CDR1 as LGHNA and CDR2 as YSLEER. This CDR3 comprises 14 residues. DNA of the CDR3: TGCGCCAGCAGCCAAGAACTGTCCTCCTTCAGCTACACCTTC. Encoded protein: CASSQELSSFSYTF.

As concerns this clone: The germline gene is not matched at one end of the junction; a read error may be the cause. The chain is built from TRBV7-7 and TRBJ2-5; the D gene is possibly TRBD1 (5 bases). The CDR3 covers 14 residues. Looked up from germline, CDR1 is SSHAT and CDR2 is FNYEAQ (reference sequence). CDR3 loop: CASSLGTGQETQYF. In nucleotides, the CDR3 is TGTGCTAGCAGCTTGGGCACAGGACAAGAGACCCAGTACTTC.

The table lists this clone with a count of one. The CDR3 is CASSFSGTPYF. As DNA, the CDR3 is TGTGCCAGCAGTTTTAGCGGGACCCCCTACTTC. The rearrangement joins TRBV6-6 to TRBJ2-7, with 8 nucleotides matching TRBD2. Germline lookup yields CDR1 MNHNY and CDR2 SVGAGI (reference sequence). J lost 13 bases, V lost 4 bases, and 6 bases had no gene match. The CDR3 consists of 11 residues.

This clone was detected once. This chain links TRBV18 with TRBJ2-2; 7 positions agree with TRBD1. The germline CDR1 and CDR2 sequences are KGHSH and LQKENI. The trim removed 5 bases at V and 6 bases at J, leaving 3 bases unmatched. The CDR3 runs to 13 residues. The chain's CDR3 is CASSSTGPGELFF. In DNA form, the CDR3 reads TGTGCCAGCTCATCGACAGGGCCCGGGGAGCTGTTTTTT.

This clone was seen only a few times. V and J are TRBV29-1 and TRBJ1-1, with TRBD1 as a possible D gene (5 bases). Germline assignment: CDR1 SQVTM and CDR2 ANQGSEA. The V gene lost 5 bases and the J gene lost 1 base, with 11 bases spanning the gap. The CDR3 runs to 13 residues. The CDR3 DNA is TGCAGCGTTCGGGAGGGGACGAACACTGAAGCTTTCTTT. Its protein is CSVREGTNTEAFF.

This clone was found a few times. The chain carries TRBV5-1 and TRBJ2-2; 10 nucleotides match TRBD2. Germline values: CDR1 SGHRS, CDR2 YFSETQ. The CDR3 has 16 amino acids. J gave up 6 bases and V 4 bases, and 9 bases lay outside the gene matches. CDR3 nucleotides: TGCGCCAGCAGCAGTCAAGCGGGGGGGACCTCCGGGGAGCTGTTTTTT. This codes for CASSSQAGGTSGELFF.

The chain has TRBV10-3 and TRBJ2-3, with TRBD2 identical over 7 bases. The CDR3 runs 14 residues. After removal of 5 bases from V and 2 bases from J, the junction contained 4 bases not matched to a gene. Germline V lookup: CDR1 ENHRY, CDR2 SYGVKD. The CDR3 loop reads CAISSSGTTDTQYF. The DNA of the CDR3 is TGTGCCATCAGTTCTAGCGGAACCACAGATACGCAGTATTTT.

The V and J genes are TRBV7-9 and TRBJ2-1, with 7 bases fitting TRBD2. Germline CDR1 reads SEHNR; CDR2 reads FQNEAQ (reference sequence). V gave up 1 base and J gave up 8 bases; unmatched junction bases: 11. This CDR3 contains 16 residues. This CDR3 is CASSLVGLGRSDEQFF. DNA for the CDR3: TGTGCCAGCAGCTTAGTCGGACTAGGCCGCTCGGATGAGCAGTTCTTC.

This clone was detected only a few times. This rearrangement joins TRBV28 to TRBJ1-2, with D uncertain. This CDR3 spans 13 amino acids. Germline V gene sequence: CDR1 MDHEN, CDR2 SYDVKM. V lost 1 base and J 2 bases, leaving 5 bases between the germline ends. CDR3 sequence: CASSLLENYGYTF. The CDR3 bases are TGTGCCAGCAGTTTATTAGAGAACTATGGCTACACCTTC.

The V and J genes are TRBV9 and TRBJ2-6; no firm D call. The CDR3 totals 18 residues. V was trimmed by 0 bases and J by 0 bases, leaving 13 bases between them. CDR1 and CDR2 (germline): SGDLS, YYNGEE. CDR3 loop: CASSVAPVSPSGANVLTF. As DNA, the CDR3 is TGTGCCAGCAGCGTAGCGCCGGTATCCCCCTCTGGGGCCAACGTCCTGACTTTC.

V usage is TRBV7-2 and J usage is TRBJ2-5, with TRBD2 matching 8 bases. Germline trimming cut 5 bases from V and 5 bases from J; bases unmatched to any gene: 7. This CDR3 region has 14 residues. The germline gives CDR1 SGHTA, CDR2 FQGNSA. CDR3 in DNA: TGTGCCAGCAGCACCCGGGGGGGGTGGGAGACCCAGTACTTC. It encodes CASSTRGGWETQYF.

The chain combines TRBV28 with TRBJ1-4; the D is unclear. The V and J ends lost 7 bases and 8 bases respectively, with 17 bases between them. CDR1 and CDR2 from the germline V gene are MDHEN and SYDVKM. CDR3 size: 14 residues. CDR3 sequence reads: CASIAGGDGEKLFF. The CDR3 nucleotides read TGTGCCAGCATCGCCGGCGGGGATGGAGAAAAACTGTTTTTT.

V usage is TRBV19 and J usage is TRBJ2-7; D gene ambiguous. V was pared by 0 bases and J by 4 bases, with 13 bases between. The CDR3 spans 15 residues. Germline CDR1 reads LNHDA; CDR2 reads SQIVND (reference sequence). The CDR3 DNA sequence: TGTGCCAGTAGTATAGAGACTCTTCGAGGTTACGAGCAGTACTTC. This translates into CASSIETLRGYEQYF.

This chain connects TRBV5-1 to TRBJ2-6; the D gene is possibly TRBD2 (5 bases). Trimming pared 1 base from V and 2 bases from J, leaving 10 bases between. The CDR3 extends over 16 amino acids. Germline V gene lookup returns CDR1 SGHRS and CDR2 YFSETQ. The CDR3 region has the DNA TGCGCCAGCAGCTTGACGGCGGGCCCTGGGGCCAACGTCCTGACTTTC. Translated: CASSLTAGPGANVLTF.

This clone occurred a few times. The CDR3 loop reads CASSMTLAGAKNIQYF. For the CDR3, the DNA is TGTGCCAGTAGTATGACGCTAGCGGGAGCCAAAAACATTCAGTACTTC. The rearrangement uses TRBV19 and TRBJ2-4; TRBD2 matches at 8 bases. Germline V gene sequence: CDR1 LNHDA, CDR2 SQIVND (reference sequence). V lost 3 bases and J lost 0; bases outside the gene matches: 4. CDR3 size: 16 residues.